These 8 T cell receptor beta chains were sequenced from one sample in a study of OX40 agonist ivuxolimab in advanced cancers. The method was the immunoSEQ multiplex PCR assay. TCRdb's version of the immuneACCESS table is confined to in-frame rearrangements and falls short of the full clone set. An unresolved V gene accounts for under half of the shortfall where checked; the remainder is of unknown origin. The sample data list approximately 58,000 clones, and approximately 84% of these were observed just once. The ten largest clones represent less than 15% of the sample. Specimen: CD4+ or CD8+ T cells sorted from blood, collected in a trial of the OX40 agonist ivuxolimab. These TCRs come from an adult with an advanced solid tumor such as melanoma, head and neck, liver or kidney cancer.

The rearrangement links TRBV27 to TRBJ1-4; D not certain. The germline gives CDR1 MNHEY, CDR2 SMNVEV (reference sequence). This CDR3 has 16 residues. The ends were cut back, 3 bases at V and 5 bases at J, with 16 bases in the middle. The CDR3 coding sequence is TGTGCCAGCAGTTTCGGATACGCCGGACCAAATGAAAAACTGTTTTTT. It is translated as CASSFGYAGPNEKLFF.

V and J are TRBV6-6 and TRBJ1-4, with 7 bases that match TRBD1. This CDR3 has 14 residues. In germline, CDR1 is MNHNY, CDR2 SVGAGI (reference sequence). V gave up 6 bases and J gave up 0 bases; unmatched junction bases: 1. The CDR3 DNA is TGTGCCAGCAGCAGGGGGGCAACTAATGAAAAACTGTTTTTT. This encodes CASSRGATNEKLFF.

This clone was detected once. The J gene is TRBJ2-7, the V gene TRBV27; 7 nucleotides align to TRBD2. Trimming took 5 bases from V and 2 from J; bases not matched to a gene: 12. The germline gives CDR1 MNHEY, CDR2 SMNVEV (reference sequence). The CDR3 spans 16 residues. The CDR3 loop reads CASSERASGAAYEQYF. The CDR3 coding sequence is TGTGCCAGCAGTGAAAGGGCGAGCGGGGCCGCCTACGAGCAGTACTTC.

The genes are TRBV7-9 and TRBJ2-3; 11 bases map to TRBD2. Germline V gene data show CDR1 as SEHNR and CDR2 as FQNEAQ (reference sequence). With 1 base clipped from V and 1 base from J, the junction kept 10 bases outside the gene matches. The CDR3 runs to 19 residues. The CDR3 coding sequence is TGTGCCAGCAGCTTAGGGAGACTAGCGGGATACATCGGCACAGATACGCAGTATTTT. It yields the protein CASSLGRLAGYIGTDTQYF. The full variable domain, with the rest looked up from reference TRBV7-9 and TRBJ2-3, is DTGVSQNPRHKITKRGQNVTFRCDPISEHNRLYWYRQTLGQGPEFLTYFQNEAQLEKSRLLSDRFSAERPKGSFSTLEIQRTEQGDSAMYLCASSLGRLAGYIGTDTQYFGPGTRLTVL.

The chain is built from TRBV23-1 and TRBJ2-2, with 7 bases fitting TRBD2. TRBV23-1 is treated as an ORF (open reading frame) with a function not yet certain. This CDR3 spans 16 amino acids. The V segment lost 4 bases and the J segment 6 bases; nucleotides outside the gene matches: 11. CDR3 region: CASSRPGLPSPGELFF. The CDR3 nucleotides are TGCGCCAGCAGTCGCCCGGGACTACCTAGTCCCGGGGAGCTGTTTTTT.

The chain employs TRBV6-1 and TRBJ1-4, with D possibly being TRBD1 (5 bases). CDR3 length: 14 amino acids. Trimming took off 3 bases at V and 3 bases at J, with 8 bases between the two ends. Germline V gives CDR1 MNHNS, CDR2 SASEGT. CDR3 in DNA: TGTGCCAGCAGTGATGGGGGGGCTAATGAAAAACTGTTTTTT. Protein sequence: CASSDGGANEKLFF.

This rearrangement joins TRBV10-2 to TRBJ2-2; weak D call: TRBD1 (6 bases). The V end was cut by 7 bases, the J end by 0 bases, with 9 bases between. Germline values: CDR1 WSHSY, CDR2 SAAADI. This CDR3 has 14 amino acids. The CDR3 region has the DNA TGCGCCAGCACCGACAGGCCGAACACCGGGGAGCTGTTTTTT. Encoded protein: CASTDRPNTGELFF.

V gene TRBV28 combines with J gene TRBJ1-6; D is uncertain. The ends were cut back, 2 bases at V and 3 bases at J, with 8 bases in the middle. This CDR3 is 15 amino acids long. Germline V gene sequence: CDR1 MDHEN, CDR2 SYDVKM. CDR3 sequence (DNA): TGTGCCAGCAGTTTAGCCGAGCTCTATAATTCACCCCTCCACTTT. Protein product: CASSLAELYNSPLHF.